This T cell receptor beta chain was recorded in a study of vaccination and CD4 T cells after COVID-19. This clonotype was found once. Its antigen is currently unknown. Sequence at one end of the junction differs from germline and may be a read error. CDR3 length equals 13 residues. Treatment reported: roughly 11-day PBMC culture with coronavirus spike peptide pools or control peptides (ViraFEST assay). Expanded clonotypes were found by TCR sequencing after peptide-pool stimulation (ViraFEST). At the Johns Hopkins FTIC core, DNA taken from cultured CD4+ T cells was sequenced by way of the Oncomine TCR Beta short-read assay. TCRdb re-derived calls from the PCR reads in MiXCR, one entry per CDR3 protein. The table lists roughly 10,000 distinct CDR3 sequences, 50% to 70% of them singletons, with 6% to 8% in the top ten.

The TCR was taken from a human donor who had recovered from COVID-19. The specimen sequenced was CD4+ T cells from blood, cultured in vitro. The chain carries TRBV12-3 or TRBV12-4 and TRBJ1-2, with D maybe TRBD1 (6 bases). In DNA form, the CDR3 reads TGTGCCGGCAGTTTAGCCAGGGGACTCGGCTACACCTTC. Its translation: CAGSLARGLGYTF.